These T cell receptor beta chains were read from a single sample in a study of blood T cell repertoires in COVID-19. Profiling relied on immunoSEQ multiplex PCR, and the TCRdb table lists in-frame clones only, not all of them. In the table there are about 59,000 clones, approximately 92% of which are singletons. Sequences were obtained from peripheral blood. These receptors were taken from a man older than 75 with acute or convalescent COVID-19. CDR3s include the opening cysteine and the closing phenylalanine or tryptophan. A D gene is named only where the DNA matches it firmly. Rows give clone size only sometimes, using once, few, many, or a class for an expanded clone.

abundance: -
d_gene: TRBD1
j_gene: TRBJ2-7
v_gene: TRBV6-5
CDR3nt: TGTGCCAGCAGTCTTACAGGGGGCGCGGCCTACGAGCAGTACTTC
CDR3aa: CASSLTGGAAYEQYF

abundance: -
d_gene: TRBD2
j_gene: TRBJ2-3
v_gene: TRBV6-5
CDR3nt: TGTGCCAGCAGTAATCTAGCGGCCCACACAGATACGCAGTATTTT
CDR3aa: CASSNLAAHTDTQYF

abundance: -
d_gene: TRBD1
j_gene: TRBJ1-1
v_gene: TRBV2
CDR3nt: TGTGCCAGCAGTAAATGGGACAGGAACACTGAAGCTTTCTTT
CDR3aa: CASSKWDRNTEAFF

abundance: -
d_gene: -
j_gene: TRBJ1-1
v_gene: TRBV2
CDR3nt: TGTGCCAGCAGTGAAACAGAAGCTTTCTTT
CDR3aa: CASSETEAFF

abundance: -
d_gene: -
j_gene: TRBJ2-6
v_gene: TRBV24-1
CDR3nt: TGTGCCACCAGTGACCCCCGGTCGGTGCGTGGGGCCAACGTCCTGACTTTC
CDR3aa: CATSDPRSVRGANVLTF

abundance: -
d_gene: TRBD2
j_gene: TRBJ2-2
v_gene: TRBV11-2
CDR3nt: TGTGCCAGCAGCTTGGCGGGGGGTTGGATTGCCGGGGAGCTGTTTTTT
CDR3aa: CASSLAGGWIAGELFF

abundance: few
d_gene: -
j_gene: TRBJ2-5
v_gene: TRBV5-4
CDR3nt: TGTGCCAGCAGCTTGTTCGGAGGGGAGACCCAGTACTTC
CDR3aa: CASSLFGGETQYF

abundance: -
d_gene: -
j_gene: TRBJ1-1
v_gene: TRBV19
CDR3nt: TGTGCCAGTAGTCCATATACAGGAGGGGTTGCTGAAGCTTTCTTT
CDR3aa: CASSPYTGGVAEAFF

abundance: -
d_gene: -
j_gene: TRBJ1-1
v_gene: TRBV9
CDR3nt: TGTGCCAGCAAAATAGCGGGACTGCTAGAAGCTTTCTTT
CDR3aa: CASKIAGLLEAFF

abundance: -
d_gene: TRBD1
j_gene: TRBJ2-1
v_gene: TRBV5-1
CDR3nt: TGCGCCAGCAGCCCAGGACAGGGGGTCCTCGGCTCCTACAATGAGCAGTTCTTC
CDR3aa: CASSPGQGVLGSYNEQFF

abundance: -
d_gene: -
j_gene: TRBJ2-7
v_gene: TRBV7-9
CDR3nt: TGTGCCAGCAGCTTGTCAGGGCTTACCTACGAGCAGTACTTC
CDR3aa: CASSLSGLTYEQYF

abundance: -
d_gene: TRBD2
j_gene: TRBJ2-3
v_gene: TRBV2
CDR3nt: TGTGCCAGCAGGGAACTAGCGGGGGGGCCGTGGGACACAGATACGCAGTATTTT
CDR3aa: CASRELAGGPWDTDTQYF

abundance: -
d_gene: -
j_gene: TRBJ2-3
v_gene: TRBV29-1
CDR3nt: TGCAGCGTTGATCTAGGCACAGATACGCAGTATTTT
CDR3aa: CSVDLGTDTQYF

abundance: -
d_gene: -
j_gene: TRBJ1-3
v_gene: TRBV6-5
CDR3nt: TGTGCCAGCAGTTCACCCCGGGAGGGGGCTGGAAACACCATATATTTT
CDR3aa: CASSSPREGAGNTIYF

abundance: -
d_gene: -
j_gene: TRBJ2-7
v_gene: TRBV2
CDR3nt: TGTGCCAGCGCCGAGGGGGGGGAGTACGAGCAGTACTTC
CDR3aa: CASAEGGEYEQYF

abundance: -
d_gene: TRBD2
j_gene: TRBJ2-3
v_gene: TRBV25-1
CDR3nt: TGTGCCAGCAGTGAAATTAGAGCGGGGGGAATTACAGATACGCAGTATTTT
CDR3aa: CASSEIRAGGITDTQYF

abundance: -
d_gene: TRBD1
j_gene: TRBJ2-1
v_gene: TRBV6-5
CDR3nt: TGTGCCAGCAGTCGACAGGGCAATGAGCAGTTCTTC
CDR3aa: CASSRQGNEQFF

abundance: -
d_gene: TRBD1
j_gene: TRBJ1-2
v_gene: TRBV2
CDR3nt: TGTGCCAGCAGTGACCCAGGGGGCCCCAGGGAGGGCTACACCTTC
CDR3aa: CASSDPGGPREGYTF

abundance: -
d_gene: -
j_gene: TRBJ1-1
v_gene: TRBV19
CDR3nt: TGTGCCAGTACCACCGGACAAAACACTGAAGCTTTCTTT
CDR3aa: CASTTGQNTEAFF

abundance: -
d_gene: TRBD1
j_gene: TRBJ1-3
v_gene: TRBV19
CDR3nt: TGTGCCAGTAGTACCAACCGGGACAGCTCTGGAAACACCATATATTTT
CDR3aa: CASSTNRDSSGNTIYF

abundance: -
d_gene: -
j_gene: TRBJ2-1
v_gene: TRBV10-3
CDR3nt: TGTGCCATCAGTGCCGGGACAGGGGGACTCGGGCCTAGCGGGGGATACAATGAGCAGTTCTTC
CDR3aa: CAISAGTGGLGPSGGYNEQFF

abundance: -
d_gene: -
j_gene: TRBJ2-7
v_gene: TRBV3-1/TRBV3-2
CDR3nt: TGTGCCAGCAGCCAAGTCATGACAACAGGGATATCCTACGAGCAGTACTTC
CDR3aa: CASSQVMTTGISYEQYF

abundance: -
d_gene: -
j_gene: TRBJ2-2
v_gene: TRBV4-2
CDR3nt: TGTGCCAGCAGCCAAGATGGCCATAGGGGCGTGAACACCGGGGAGCTGTTTTTT
CDR3aa: CASSQDGHRGVNTGELFF

abundance: once
d_gene: TRBD2
j_gene: TRBJ2-3
v_gene: TRBV4-2
CDR3nt: TGTGCCAGCAGCCAAGAAGGAGGGGCGGGGGGCACAGATACGCAGTATTTT
CDR3aa: CASSQEGGAGGTDTQYF

abundance: -
d_gene: TRBD1
j_gene: TRBJ1-1
v_gene: TRBV28
CDR3nt: TGTGCCAGCACCTCAGACAGGGCCGAAGCTTTCTTT
CDR3aa: CASTSDRAEAFF

abundance: once
d_gene: -
j_gene: TRBJ1-1
v_gene: TRBV5-5
CDR3nt: TGTGCCAGCAGCTTGTTTTTCCAGGAGGGGTTGTACACTGAAGCTTTCTTT
CDR3aa: CASSLFFQEGLYTEAFF

abundance: -
d_gene: TRBD1
j_gene: TRBJ1-2
v_gene: TRBV27
CDR3nt: TGTGCCAGCAGTTTAGGGGACAGGTCGGGGGGAACGATTAACTATGGCTACACCTTC
CDR3aa: CASSLGDRSGGTINYGYTF

abundance: -
d_gene: TRBD1
j_gene: TRBJ1-2
v_gene: TRBV5-1
CDR3nt: TGCGCCAGCAGCGTCGACAGGGGAGGTGGCTACACCTTC
CDR3aa: CASSVDRGGGYTF

abundance: -
d_gene: TRBD1
j_gene: TRBJ2-3
v_gene: TRBV24-1
CDR3nt: TGTGCCACCAGCACAGGGGGAGGCGGCACAGATACGCAGTATTTT
CDR3aa: CATSTGGGGTDTQYF